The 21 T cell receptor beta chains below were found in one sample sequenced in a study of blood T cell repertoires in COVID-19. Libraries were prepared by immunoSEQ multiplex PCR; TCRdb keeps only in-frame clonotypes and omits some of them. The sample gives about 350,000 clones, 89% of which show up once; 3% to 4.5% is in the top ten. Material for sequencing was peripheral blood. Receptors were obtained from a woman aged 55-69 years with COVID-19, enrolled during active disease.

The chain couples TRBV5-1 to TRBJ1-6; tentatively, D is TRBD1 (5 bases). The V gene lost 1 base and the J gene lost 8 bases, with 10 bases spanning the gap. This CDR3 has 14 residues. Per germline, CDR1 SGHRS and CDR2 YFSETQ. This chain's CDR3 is CASSLWGGDSPLHF. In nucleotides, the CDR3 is TGCGCCAGCAGCTTGTGGGGGGGGGATTCACCCCTCCACTTT.

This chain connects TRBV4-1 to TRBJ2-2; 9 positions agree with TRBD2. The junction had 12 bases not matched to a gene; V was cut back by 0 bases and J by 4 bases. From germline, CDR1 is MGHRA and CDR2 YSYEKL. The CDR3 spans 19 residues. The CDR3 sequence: CASSQEASKRGVSTGELFF. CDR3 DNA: TGCGCCAGCAGCCAAGAGGCTTCGAAGCGGGGGGTATCCACCGGGGAGCTGTTTTTT.

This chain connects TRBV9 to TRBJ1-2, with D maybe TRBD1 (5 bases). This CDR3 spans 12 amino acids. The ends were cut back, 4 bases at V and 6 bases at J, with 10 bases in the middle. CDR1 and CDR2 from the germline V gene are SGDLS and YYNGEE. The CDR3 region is CASSNGGDGYTF. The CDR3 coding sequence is TGTGCCAGCAGCAATGGAGGGGATGGCTACACCTTC.

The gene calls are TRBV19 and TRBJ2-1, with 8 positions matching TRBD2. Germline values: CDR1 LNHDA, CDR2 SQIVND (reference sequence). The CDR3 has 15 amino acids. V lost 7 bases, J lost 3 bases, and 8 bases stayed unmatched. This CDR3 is CASMVAGGYYNEQFF. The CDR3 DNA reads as TGTGCCAGTATGGTTGCGGGGGGATACTACAATGAGCAGTTCTTC.

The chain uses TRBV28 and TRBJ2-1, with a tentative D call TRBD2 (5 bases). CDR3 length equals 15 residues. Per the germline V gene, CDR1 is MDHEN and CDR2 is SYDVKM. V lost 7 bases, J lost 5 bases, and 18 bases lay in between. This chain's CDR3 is CASISGSGSHNEQFF. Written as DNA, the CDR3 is TGTGCCAGCATCTCGGGGTCGGGCAGTCACAATGAGCAGTTCTTC.

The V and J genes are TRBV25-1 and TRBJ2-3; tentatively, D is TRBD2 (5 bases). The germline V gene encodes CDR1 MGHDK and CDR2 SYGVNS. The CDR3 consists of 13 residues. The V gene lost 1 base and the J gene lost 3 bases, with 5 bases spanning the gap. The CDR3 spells CASSESGTDTQYF. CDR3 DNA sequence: TGTGCCAGCAGTGAATCGGGGACAGATACGCAGTATTTT.

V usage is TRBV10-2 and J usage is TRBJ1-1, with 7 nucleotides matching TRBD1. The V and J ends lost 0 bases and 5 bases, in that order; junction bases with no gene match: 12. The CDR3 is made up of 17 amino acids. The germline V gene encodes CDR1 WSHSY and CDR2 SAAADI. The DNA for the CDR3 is TGCGCCAGCAGTGAGTCACGATTCCGGGACAGTGGGACTGAAGCTTTCTTT. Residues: CASSESRFRDSGTEAFF.

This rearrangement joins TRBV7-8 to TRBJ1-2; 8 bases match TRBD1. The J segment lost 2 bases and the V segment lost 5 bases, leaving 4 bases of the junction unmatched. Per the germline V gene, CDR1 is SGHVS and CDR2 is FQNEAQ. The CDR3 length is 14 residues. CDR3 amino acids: CASSPGGGNYGYTF. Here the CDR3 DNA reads TGTGCCAGCAGCCCAGGGGGCGGCAACTATGGCTACACCTTC.

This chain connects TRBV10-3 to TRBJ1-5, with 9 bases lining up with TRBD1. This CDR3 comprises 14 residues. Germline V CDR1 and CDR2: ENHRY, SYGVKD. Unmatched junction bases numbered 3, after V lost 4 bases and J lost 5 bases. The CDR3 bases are TGTGCCATCAGTGTTGACAGGGGGTATCAGCCCCAGCATTTT. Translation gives CAISVDRGYQPQHF.

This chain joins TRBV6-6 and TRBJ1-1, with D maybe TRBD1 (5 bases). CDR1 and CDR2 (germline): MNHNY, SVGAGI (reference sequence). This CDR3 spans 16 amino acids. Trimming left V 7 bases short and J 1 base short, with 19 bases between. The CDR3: CASKGREGDGNTEAFF. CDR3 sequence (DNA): TGTGCCAGCAAGGGCAGGGAAGGGGATGGGAACACTGAAGCTTTCTTT.

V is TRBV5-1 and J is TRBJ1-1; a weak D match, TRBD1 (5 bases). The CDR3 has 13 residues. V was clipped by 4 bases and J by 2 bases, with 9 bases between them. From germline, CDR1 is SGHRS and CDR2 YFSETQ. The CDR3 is CASSVQDNTEAFF. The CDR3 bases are TGCGCCAGCAGCGTACAGGACAACACTGAAGCTTTCTTT.

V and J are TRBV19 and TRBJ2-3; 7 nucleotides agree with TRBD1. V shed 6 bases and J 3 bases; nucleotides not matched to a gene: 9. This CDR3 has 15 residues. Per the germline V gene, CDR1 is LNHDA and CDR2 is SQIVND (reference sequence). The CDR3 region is CASRAYRGSTDTQYF. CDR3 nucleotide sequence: TGTGCCAGTAGGGCCTACAGGGGATCGACAGATACGCAGTATTTT.

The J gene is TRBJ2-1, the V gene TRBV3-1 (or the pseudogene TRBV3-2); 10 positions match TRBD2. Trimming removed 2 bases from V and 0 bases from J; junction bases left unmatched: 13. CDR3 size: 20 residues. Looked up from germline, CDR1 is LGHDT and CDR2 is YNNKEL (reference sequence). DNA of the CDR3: TGTGCCAGCAGCCAATTCCCCGGTCTAGCGGGGGACAGCTCCTACAATGAGCAGTTCTTC. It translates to CASSQFPGLAGDSSYNEQFF.

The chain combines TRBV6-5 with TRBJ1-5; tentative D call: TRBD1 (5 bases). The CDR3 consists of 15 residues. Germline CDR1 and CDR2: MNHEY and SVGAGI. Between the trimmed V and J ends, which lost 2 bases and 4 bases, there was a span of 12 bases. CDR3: CASSYGGAPNQPQHF. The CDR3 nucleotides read TGTGCCAGCAGTTACGGAGGGGCCCCTAATCAGCCCCAGCATTTT.

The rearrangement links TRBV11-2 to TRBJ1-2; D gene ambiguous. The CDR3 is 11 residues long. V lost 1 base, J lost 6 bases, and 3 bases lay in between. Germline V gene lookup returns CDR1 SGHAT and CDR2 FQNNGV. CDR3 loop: CASSLGDGYTF. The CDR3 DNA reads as TGTGCCAGCAGCTTAGGAGATGGCTACACCTTC.

The CDR3 DNA is TGTGCCAGGTCCTACAGCAATCAGCCCCAGCATTTT. Its translation is CARSYSNQPQHF. The rearrangement uses TRBV6-4 and TRBJ1-5, with D hard to call. Deletions cut 9 bases from V and 1 base from J, with 7 bases between. CDR3 length equals 12 residues. The germline V gene has CDR1 MRHNA and CDR2 SNTAGT.

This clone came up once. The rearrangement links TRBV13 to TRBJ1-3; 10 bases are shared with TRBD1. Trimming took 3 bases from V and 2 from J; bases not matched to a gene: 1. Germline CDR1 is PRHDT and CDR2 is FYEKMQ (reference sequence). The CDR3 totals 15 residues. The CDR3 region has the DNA TGTGCCAGCAGCTTCGGGACAGGGGCTGGAAACACCATATATTTT. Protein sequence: CASSFGTGAGNTIYF.

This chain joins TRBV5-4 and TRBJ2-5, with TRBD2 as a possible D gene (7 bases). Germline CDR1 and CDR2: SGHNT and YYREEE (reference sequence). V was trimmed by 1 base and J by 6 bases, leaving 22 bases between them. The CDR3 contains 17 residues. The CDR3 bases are TGTGCCAGCAGCTTGCCTAATGGGGGGGGGCCCCTGCAGACCCAGTACTTC. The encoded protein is CASSLPNGGGPLQTQYF.

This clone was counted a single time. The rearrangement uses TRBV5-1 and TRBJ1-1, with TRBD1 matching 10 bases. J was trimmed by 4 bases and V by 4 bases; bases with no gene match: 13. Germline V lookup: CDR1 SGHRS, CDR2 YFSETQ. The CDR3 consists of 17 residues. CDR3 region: CASSPRQGARVGTEAFF. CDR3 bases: TGCGCCAGCAGCCCTCGACAGGGGGCTAGGGTGGGCACTGAAGCTTTCTTT. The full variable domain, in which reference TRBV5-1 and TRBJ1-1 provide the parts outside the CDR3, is KAGVTQTPRYLIKTRGQQVTLSCSPISGHRSVSWYQQTPGQGLQFLFEYFSETQRNKGNFPGRFSGRQFSNSRSEMNVSTLELGDSALYLCASSPRQGARVGTEAFFGQGTRLTVV.

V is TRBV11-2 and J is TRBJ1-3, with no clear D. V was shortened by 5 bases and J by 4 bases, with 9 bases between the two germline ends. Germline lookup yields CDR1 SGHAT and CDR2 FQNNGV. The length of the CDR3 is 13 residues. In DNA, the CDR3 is TGTGCCAGCAGCGTACACAGAGGAAACACCATATATTTT. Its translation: CASSVHRGNTIYF. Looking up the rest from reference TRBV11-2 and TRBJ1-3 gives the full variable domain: EAGVAQSPRYKIIEKRQSVAFWCNPISGHATLYWYQQILGQGPKLLIQFQNNGVVDDSQLPKDRFSAERLKGVDSTLKIQPAKLEDSAVYLCASSVHRGNTIYFGEGSWLTVV.

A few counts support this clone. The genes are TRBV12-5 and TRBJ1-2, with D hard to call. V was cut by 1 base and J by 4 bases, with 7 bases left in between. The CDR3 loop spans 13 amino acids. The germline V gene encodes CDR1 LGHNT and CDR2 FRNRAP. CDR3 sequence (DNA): TGTGCTAGTGGTTTGGACAGTTTCTATGGCTACACCTTC. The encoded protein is CASGLDSFYGYTF.